The clone carrying this TCR beta chain has at least ten counts. The sample comes from a study of T-cell reconstitution after alpha-beta-depleted transplantation in children. There are 17 residues in the CDR3. J was trimmed by 4 bases and V by 4 bases; bases with no gene match: 12. Germline CDR1 SGHRS, CDR2 YFSETQ. The TCRbeta library incorporated unique molecular identifiers. MiXCR was run by TCRdb on the PCR reads, yielding one entry per CDR3 protein. The sample lists 190,000 or so distinct CDR3 sequences; about 6.8% were seen once. This clonotype originated in a human donor who donated a stem cell graft to a child with Wiskott-Aldrich syndrome. The J gene is TRBJ2-1, the V gene TRBV5-1, with 9 positions matching TRBD1. The specimen was PBMCs from the stem cell graft donor, collected from the stem cell graft. CDR3 coding DNA: TGCGCCAGCAGCCTGGTATGGGCGGGACAGGGATACAATGAGCAGTTCTTC. Residues: CASSLVWAGQGYNEQFF.